This paragraph reports one T cell receptor (beta chain). The antigen is undetermined. These data originate in a study of identical twins. Study-level points and caveats: Out-of-frame TCR alpha sharing in monozygotic twins exceeded recombination model predictions. Fewer insertions were carried by abundant cord blood beta clonotypes, but none was seen in memory repertoires.

Each CDR3 protein gets one entry after TCRdb re-called the 5' RACE reads with MiXCR. The sample records hundreds of thousands of distinct CDR3 sequences, roughly 18% being singletons. Healthy Caucasians made up all donors. Trimming took off 5 bases at V and 8 bases at J, with 24 bases between the two ends. The CDR3 consists of 16 residues. Per the germline V gene, CDR1 is SGHTA and CDR2 is FQGNSA. The data were also submitted as part of a second study, on T cells expressing NK-cell markers.

The TCR originated in a woman between 18 and 29 years old in good health. The rearrangement joins TRBV7-2 to TRBJ1-1, with D possibly matching TRBD1 (5 bases). The sample consisted of PBMCs. CDR3 region: CASSTPVGDRRSEAFF. The CDR3 DNA follows: TGTGCCAGCAGCACCCCCGTCGGCGACAGAAGATCGGAAGCTTTCTTT.